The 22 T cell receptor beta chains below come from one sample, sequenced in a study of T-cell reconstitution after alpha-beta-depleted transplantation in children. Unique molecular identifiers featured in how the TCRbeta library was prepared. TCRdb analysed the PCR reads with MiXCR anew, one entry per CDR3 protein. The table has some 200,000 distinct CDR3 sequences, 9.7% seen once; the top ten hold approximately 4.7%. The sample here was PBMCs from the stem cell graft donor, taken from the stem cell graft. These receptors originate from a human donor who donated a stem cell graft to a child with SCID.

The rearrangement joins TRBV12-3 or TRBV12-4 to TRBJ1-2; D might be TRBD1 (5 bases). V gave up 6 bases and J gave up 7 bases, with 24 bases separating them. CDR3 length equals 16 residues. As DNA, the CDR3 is TGTGCCAGCAGCCTGGGGTTCGGGCTTGAAAGGGGTGGCTACACCTTC. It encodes CASSLGFGLERGGYTF.

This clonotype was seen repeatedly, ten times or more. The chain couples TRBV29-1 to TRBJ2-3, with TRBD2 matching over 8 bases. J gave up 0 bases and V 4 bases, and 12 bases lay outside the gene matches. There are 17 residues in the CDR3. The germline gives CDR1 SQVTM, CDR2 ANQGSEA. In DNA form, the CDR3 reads TGCAGCGTTGCCGGCAGGGATGAGCGGGGGAGCACAGATACGCAGTATTTT. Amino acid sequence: CSVAGRDERGSTDTQYF.

This CDR3 is CASSRLNEQFF. For the CDR3, the DNA is TGTGCCAGCAGTAGATTGAATGAGCAGTTCTTC. The chain recombines TRBV12-3 or TRBV12-4 with TRBJ2-1; D call uncertain. Trimming shortened V by 5 bases and J by 7 bases, and 6 bases separated the two germline ends. This CDR3 contains 11 residues.

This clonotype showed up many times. The CDR3 region has the DNA TGTGCCAGCAGTTATCCCTTGCAGGGGAGGCGCACTGAAGCTTTCTTT. It specifies CASSYPLQGRRTEAFF. The chain joins TRBV6-5 to TRBJ1-1; a weak D match, TRBD1 (6 bases). Germline CDR1 is MNHEY and CDR2 is SVGAGI. The CDR3 is 16 amino acids. V lost 3 bases and J 4 bases, leaving 18 bases between the germline ends.

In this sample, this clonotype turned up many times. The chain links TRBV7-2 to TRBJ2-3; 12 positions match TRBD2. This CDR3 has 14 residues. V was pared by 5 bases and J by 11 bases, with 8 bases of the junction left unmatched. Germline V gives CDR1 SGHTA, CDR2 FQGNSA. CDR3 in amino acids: CASSPLTSGGGQYF. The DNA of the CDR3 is TGTGCCAGCAGCCCGTTGACTAGCGGGGGTGGGCAGTATTTT.

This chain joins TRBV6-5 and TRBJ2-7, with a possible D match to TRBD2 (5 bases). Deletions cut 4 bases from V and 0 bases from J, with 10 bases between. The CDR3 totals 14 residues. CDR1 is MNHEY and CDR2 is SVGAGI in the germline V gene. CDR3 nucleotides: TGTGCCAGCAGTTCGGCTAGCCGCTCCTACGAGCAGTACTTC. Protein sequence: CASSSASRSYEQYF.

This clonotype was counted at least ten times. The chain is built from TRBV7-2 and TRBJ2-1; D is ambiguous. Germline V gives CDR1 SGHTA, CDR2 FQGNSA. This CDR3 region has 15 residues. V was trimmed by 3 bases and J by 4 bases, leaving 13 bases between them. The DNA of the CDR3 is TGTGCCAGCAGCTTGGGGTTTTCACGATACAATGAGCAGTTCTTC. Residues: CASSLGFSRYNEQFF.

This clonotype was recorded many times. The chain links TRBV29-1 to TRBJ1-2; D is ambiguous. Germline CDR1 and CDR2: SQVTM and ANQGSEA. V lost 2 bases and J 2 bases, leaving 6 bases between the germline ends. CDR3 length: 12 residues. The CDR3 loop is CSVERVNYGYTF. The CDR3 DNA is TGCAGCGTTGAAAGGGTAAACTATGGCTACACCTTC.

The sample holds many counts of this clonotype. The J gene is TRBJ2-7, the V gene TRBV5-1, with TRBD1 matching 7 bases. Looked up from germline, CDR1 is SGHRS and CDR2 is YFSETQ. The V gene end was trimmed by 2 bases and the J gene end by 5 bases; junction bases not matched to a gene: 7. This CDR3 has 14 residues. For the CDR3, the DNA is TGCGCCAGCAGCTTTAGACAGGGTTTGGACGAGCAGTACTTC. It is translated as CASSFRQGLDEQYF.

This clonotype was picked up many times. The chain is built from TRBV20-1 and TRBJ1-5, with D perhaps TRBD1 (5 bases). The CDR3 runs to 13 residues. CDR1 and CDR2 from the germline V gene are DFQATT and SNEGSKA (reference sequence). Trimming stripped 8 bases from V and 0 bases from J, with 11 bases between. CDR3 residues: CSLGRDSNQPQHF. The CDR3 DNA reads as TGCAGTCTGGGGCGCGATAGCAATCAGCCCCAGCATTTT.

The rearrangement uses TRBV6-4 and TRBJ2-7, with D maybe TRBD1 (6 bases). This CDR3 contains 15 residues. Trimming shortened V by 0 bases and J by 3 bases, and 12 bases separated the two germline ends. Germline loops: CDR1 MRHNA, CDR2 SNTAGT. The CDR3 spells CASSDSRGLYYEQYF. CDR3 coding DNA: TGTGCCAGCAGTGACTCGAGGGGGTTATACTACGAGCAGTACTTC.

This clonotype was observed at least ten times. CDR3 sequence reads: CASSTSPRTGLKYQETQYF. CDR3 DNA: TGTGCCAGCTCTACCAGTCCCAGGACGGGCTTAAAGTACCAAGAGACCCAGTACTTC. The chain uses TRBV18 and TRBJ2-5; D gene ambiguous. The CDR3 spans 19 residues. In germline, CDR1 is KGHSH, CDR2 LQKENI. V shed 6 bases and J shed 0 bases, with 26 bases lying between them.

CDR3 protein: CASSSWTGKTSYGYTF. DNA for the CDR3: TGTGCCAGCAGTTCTTGGACAGGGAAGACCTCCTATGGCTACACCTTC. The V and J genes are TRBV6-5 and TRBJ1-2; 8 nucleotides align to TRBD1. CDR1 is MNHEY and CDR2 is SVGAGI in the germline V gene. This CDR3 comprises 16 residues. J gave up 4 bases and V 4 bases, and 11 bases lay outside the gene matches.

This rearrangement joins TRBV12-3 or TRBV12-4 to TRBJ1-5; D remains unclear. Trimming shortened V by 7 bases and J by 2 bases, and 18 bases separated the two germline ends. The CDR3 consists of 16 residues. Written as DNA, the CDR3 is TGTGCCAGCACCTATTCCCACCCTGGGGGCAATCAGCCCCAGCATTTT. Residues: CASTYSHPGGNQPQHF.

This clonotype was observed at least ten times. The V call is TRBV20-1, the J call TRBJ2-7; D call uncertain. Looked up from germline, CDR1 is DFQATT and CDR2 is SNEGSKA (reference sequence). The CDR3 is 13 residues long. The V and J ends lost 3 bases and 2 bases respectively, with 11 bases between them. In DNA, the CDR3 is TGCAGTGCTAGGGGCCGGAAGGCCTACGAGCAGTACTTC. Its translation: CSARGRKAYEQYF.

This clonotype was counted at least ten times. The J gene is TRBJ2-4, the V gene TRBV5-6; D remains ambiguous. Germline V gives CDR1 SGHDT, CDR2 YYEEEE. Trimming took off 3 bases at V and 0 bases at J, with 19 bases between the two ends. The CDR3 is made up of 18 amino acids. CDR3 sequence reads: CASSSRIFQPIAKNIQYF. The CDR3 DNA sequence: TGTGCCAGCAGCTCCCGAATTTTTCAGCCGATAGCCAAAAACATTCAGTACTTC.

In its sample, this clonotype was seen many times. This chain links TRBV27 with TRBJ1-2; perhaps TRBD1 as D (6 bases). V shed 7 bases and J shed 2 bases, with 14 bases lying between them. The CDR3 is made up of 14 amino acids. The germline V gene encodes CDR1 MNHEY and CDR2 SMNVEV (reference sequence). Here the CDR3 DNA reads TGTGCCAGCACCAACCGGACAGAAAACTATGGCTACACCTTC. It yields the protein CASTNRTENYGYTF.

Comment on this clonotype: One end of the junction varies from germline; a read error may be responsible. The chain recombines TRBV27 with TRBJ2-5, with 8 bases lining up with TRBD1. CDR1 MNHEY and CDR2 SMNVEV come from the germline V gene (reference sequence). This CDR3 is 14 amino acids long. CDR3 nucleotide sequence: TGTGCCAGCAGTCCGGGACAGGCCCAAGAGAGCCAGTACTTC. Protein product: CASSPGQAQESQYF.

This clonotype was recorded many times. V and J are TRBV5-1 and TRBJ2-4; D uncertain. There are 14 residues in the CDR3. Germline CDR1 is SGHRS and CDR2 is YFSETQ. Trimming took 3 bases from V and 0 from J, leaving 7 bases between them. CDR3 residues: CASSSEIAKNIQYF. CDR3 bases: TGCGCCAGCAGCTCCGAGATAGCCAAAAACATTCAGTACTTC.

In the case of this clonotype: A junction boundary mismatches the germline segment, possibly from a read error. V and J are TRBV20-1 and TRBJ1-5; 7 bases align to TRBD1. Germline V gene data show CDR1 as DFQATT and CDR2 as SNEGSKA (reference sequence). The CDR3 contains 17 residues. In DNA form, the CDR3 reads TGCTGTGCTAGAGATCCCCGACAGGGTTGGAATAATCAGCCCCAGCATTTT. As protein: CCARDPRQGWNNQPQHF.

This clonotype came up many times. CDR3 residues: CASSRGGGETDTQYF. The CDR3 region has the DNA TGCGCCAGCAGCCGGGGCGGGGGGGAGACAGATACGCAGTATTTT. This chain joins TRBV5-1 and TRBJ2-3, with 9 nucleotides matching TRBD2. There are 15 residues in the CDR3. From germline, CDR1 is SGHRS and CDR2 YFSETQ. V shed 4 bases, J shed 3 bases, and the junction held 6 bases outside the gene matches.

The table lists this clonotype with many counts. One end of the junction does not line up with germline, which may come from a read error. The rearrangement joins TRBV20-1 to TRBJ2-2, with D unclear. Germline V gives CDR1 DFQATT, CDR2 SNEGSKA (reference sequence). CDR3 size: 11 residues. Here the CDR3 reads CSARGAGELFF. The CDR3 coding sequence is TGCAGTGCAAGAGGTGCCGGGGAGCTGTTTTTT.